The rows below give T cell receptor beta chains drawn from one sample of a study of T cell changes during pregnancy in multiple sclerosis. The repertoire was sequenced with immunoSEQ multiplex PCR; TCRdb's copy has only in-frame clones and lacks some. This table has tens of thousands of clones, more than 85% appearing once. Material: peripheral blood, obtained in the first trimester of pregnancy. The receptors derive from a female donor in good health, enrolled as a control in a pregnancy study. Both conserved end residues are part of each CDR3. A D gene is named only where the DNA matches it firmly. Not every row has a clone size; where given, it reads once, few, many or a size class.

TRBV6-1,-,-,TRBJ2-7,TGTGCCAGCAGTGAAAAGGCGAGGGGGAGGGGGGTTCCCAGCTCCTACGAGCAGTACTTC,CASSEKARGRGVPSSYEQYF
TRBV28,TRBD1,-,TRBJ1-1,TGTGCCAGCAGTAACGGACAGGGGGTGAGGGTAGCTTTCTTT,CASSNGQGVRVAFF
TRBV4-2,-,-,TRBJ2-1,TGTGCCAGCAGCCAACCCACTAGCTTGGGTTACAATGAGCAGTTCTTC,CASSQPTSLGYNEQFF
TRBV4-1,TRBD1,-,TRBJ1-2,TGCGCCAGCAGCCAAGCCCGGGACAGGGTACTCCGAGGAGGCTACACCTTC,CASSQARDRVLRGGYTF
TRBV2,-,-,TRBJ2-7,TGTGCCAGCAGTGAGGCAGGCAACCCGACCTACGAGCAGTACTTC,CASSEAGNPTYEQYF
TRBV19,TRBD2,-,TRBJ2-7,TGTGCCAGTAGCAGTTACGGGAGGGCCAGTATCGACGAGCAGTACTTC,CASSSYGRASIDEQYF
TRBV28,-,-,TRBJ1-5,TGTGCCAGCAGTTTTGGGGGCCACAATCAGCCCCAGCATTTT,CASSFGGHNQPQHF
TRBV28,TRBD1,-,TRBJ1-2,TGTGCCACCAGAGGGGAGGACAGGGACTATGGCTACACCTTC,CATRGEDRDYGYTF
TRBV7-9,-,-,TRBJ1-1,TGTGCCAGCAGCTTCCTCCAGGCCACTGAAGCTTTCTTT,CASSFLQATEAFF
TRBV5-1,TRBD1,-,TRBJ1-2,TGCGCCAGCAGCTTGGAGGGGGCGCGTGGCTACACCTTC,CASSLEGARGYTF
TRBV2,TRBD1,-,TRBJ2-1,TGTGCCAGCAGCCCCCGACAGGGGATCTCCTACAATGAGCAGTTCTTC,CASSPRQGISYNEQFF
TRBV28,-,-,TRBJ1-5,TGTGCCAGCAGTTTAGGGACACAGGGTTCCCAGCATTTT,CASSLGTQGSQHF
TRBV2,-,-,TRBJ2-7,TGTGCCAGCAGTGAATCCCGGACAGCCTCCTACGAGCAGTACTTC,CASSESRTASYEQYF
TRBV28,TRBD1,-,TRBJ1-2,TGTGCCAGCACCTGGGGACAGAACTATGGCTACACCTTC,CASTWGQNYGYTF
TRBV25-1,-,once,TRBJ2-6,TGTGCCAGCAGCGTAGGGGCCAACGTCCTGACTTTC,CASSVGANVLTF
TRBV11-2,TRBD2,-,TRBJ2-1,TGTGCCAGCAGCCCTAGGTTGCTAGCGGGAACAGGTGAGCAGTTCTTC,CASSPRLLAGTGEQFF
TRBV7-9,-,-,TRBJ2-1,TGTGCCAGCGTACTTGGTCCTACGACCTACAATGAGCAGTTCTTC,CASVLGPTTYNEQFF
TRBV4-1,TRBD2,-,TRBJ2-1,TGCGCCAGCAGCCAAGTAGATATGGGACTAGTAACGGGTGAGCAGTTCTTC,CASSQVDMGLVTGEQFF
TRBV9,TRBD1,medium-sized,TRBJ1-1,TGTGCCAGCAGCGTAGCTTACCGGGAGGGGGCGAACACTGAAGCTTTCTTT,CASSVAYREGANTEAFF
TRBV19,TRBD2,-,TRBJ2-4,TGTGCCAGTAGTAGCGGGGGGTTAGCCAAAAACATTCAGTACTTC,CASSSGGLAKNIQYF
TRBV6-1,-,once,TRBJ1-4,TGTGCCAGCAGTTTTTCCGGGGCAACTAATGAAAAACTGTTTTTT,CASSFSGATNEKLFF
TRBV7-8,TRBD2,-,TRBJ2-7,TGTGCCAGCAGCACCAAGCGGGAAGGCGAGCAGTACTTC,CASSTKREGEQYF
TRBV28,TRBD2,-,TRBJ2-7,TGTGCCAGCAGTTCAAGTCTGAGAGGACTAGCGGGAGGCGAGCAGTACTTC,CASSSSLRGLAGGEQYF
TRBV21-1,-,-,TRBJ1-5,TGTGCCAGCAGCTGTCGACAGGGAAGGTACCAGCCCCAGCATTTT,CASSCRQGRYQPQHF
TRBV6-6,-,-,TRBJ2-7,TGTGCCAGCAGTTACTGGGAGATGAACGAAGGGTACGAGCAGTACTTC,CASSYWEMNEGYEQYF
TRBV7-9,TRBD2,-,TRBJ2-1,TGTGCCAGCAGCTCAGCGGGAGAAACCTACAATGAGCAGTTCTTC,CASSSAGETYNEQFF
TRBV9,-,-,TRBJ1-1,TGTGCCAGCAGCGTAGGAAGGGGAGGGGTAAGGGGTCTGAACACTGAAGCTTTCTTT,CASSVGRGGVRGLNTEAFF
TRBV2,TRBD2,-,TRBJ2-1,TGTGCCAGCAGTGACCGGACTAGCGACAATGAGCAGTTCTTC,CASSDRTSDNEQFF
TRBV6-5,-,-,TRBJ2-1,TGTGCCAGCAGTTATTCAAATGAGCAGTTCTTC,CASSYSNEQFF
TRBV5-4,TRBD2,-,TRBJ2-1,TGTGCCAGCAGCCGGGGGACTAGCAATAGCAATGAGCAGTTCTTC,CASSRGTSNSNEQFF
TRBV18,TRBD1,-,TRBJ1-1,TGTGCCAGCTCAACTGCAGGGGGCGCAGGCACTGAAGCTTTCTTT,CASSTAGGAGTEAFF
TRBV5-1,TRBD2,-,TRBJ2-7,TGCGCCAGCAGCCGGACTAGCGGGCGTCTGAGCTCCTACGAGCAGTACTTC,CASSRTSGRLSSYEQYF
TRBV7-9,-,once,TRBJ2-5,TGTGCCAGCAGCACACCCCGGAGCGACGCAGAGACCCAGTACTTC,CASSTPRSDAETQYF
TRBV10-3,-,few,TRBJ1-3,TGTGCCATCAGTGTTCAAGGAAACACCATATATTTT,CAISVQGNTIYF
TRBV6-1,TRBD2,-,TRBJ2-2,TGTGCCAGCAGTGAAAGACTAGCGGGAGACACCGGGGAGCTGTTTTTT,CASSERLAGDTGELFF
TRBV7-9,-,-,TRBJ1-5,TGTGCCAGCAGCTTGGGGCCCTATAGCAATCAGCCCCAGCATTTT,CASSLGPYSNQPQHF
TRBV11-2,-,-,TRBJ2-1,TGTGCCAGCAGCTTTCCTAGGGGGTCCTACAATGAGCAGTTCTTC,CASSFPRGSYNEQFF
TRBV5-1,-,-,TRBJ1-4,TGCGCCAGCAGCCACGGGCGGGGACTATCTAATGAAAAACTGTTTTTT,CASSHGRGLSNEKLFF
TRBV5-4,TRBD1,-,TRBJ2-5,TGTGCCAGCAGCTTAGGGACAGACCAAGAGACCCAGTACTTC,CASSLGTDQETQYF
TRBV11-2,-,-,TRBJ2-3,TGTGCCAGCACCCCGGAAGCGGACACAGATACGCAGTATTTT,CASTPEADTDTQYF
TRBV9,TRBD2,-,TRBJ2-3,TGTGCCAGCAGCGTAGCTGGGGTTGTTCGGACTAGTACAGATACGCAGTATTTT,CASSVAGVVRTSTDTQYF
TRBV28,TRBD1,-,TRBJ1-5,TGTGCCACGACCTCGGACAGGGGGCCTCAGCCCCAGCATTTT,CATTSDRGPQPQHF
TRBV21-1,-,-,TRBJ1-5,TGTGCCAGCCAGGGGCGGGGGTTATATGAGCCCCAGCATTTT,CASQGRGLYEPQHF
TRBV7-9,TRBD2,-,TRBJ2-3,TGTGCCAGCAGCTTAGGGACTAGCGGGAGTACAGATACGCAGTATTTT,CASSLGTSGSTDTQYF
TRBV30,-,once,TRBJ1-2,TGTGCCTGGGGGACGGCCGGGGGTGGTGGCTACACCTTC,CAWGTAGGGGYTF